One sample yielded the 18 T cell receptor beta chains listed below, sequenced in a study of OX40 agonist ivuxolimab in advanced cancers. The protocol was immunoSEQ multiplex PCR, while the TCRdb copy is restricted to in-frame clones and leaves out a portion. The table shows about 71,000 clones, with 86% occurring only once. The specimen was CD4+ or CD8+ T cells sorted from blood, collected in a trial of the OX40 agonist ivuxolimab. All receptors derive from an adult with an advanced solid tumor such as melanoma, head and neck, liver or kidney cancer.

The rearrangement uses TRBV27 and TRBJ1-5; D perhaps matches TRBD1 (5 bases). The V end was cut by 3 bases, the J end by 4 bases, with 13 bases between. CDR3 length: 15 amino acids. Germline CDR1 reads MNHEY; CDR2 reads SMNVEV (reference sequence). Written as DNA, the CDR3 is TGTGCCAGCAGTTTGATCGGGACGGGGAATCAGCCCCAGCATTTT. This encodes CASSLIGTGNQPQHF.

V usage is TRBV7-8 and J usage is TRBJ2-2; D may correspond to TRBD1 or TRBD2 (6 bases each). V was shortened by 7 bases and J by 7 bases, with 28 bases between the two germline ends. This CDR3 spans 18 amino acids. CDR1 and CDR2 (germline): SGHVS, FQNEAQ. The CDR3 protein is CASTVGYSGQGWSGELFF. The CDR3 coding sequence is TGTGCCAGCACCGTGGGGTACAGCGGGCAGGGGTGGAGCGGGGAGCTGTTTTTT.

The genes are TRBV30 and TRBJ1-1; D is undetermined. The CDR3 consists of 13 residues. The germline V gene has CDR1 GTSNPN and CDR2 SVGIG (reference sequence). Trimming took 3 bases from V and 3 from J, leaving 11 bases between them. The CDR3 coding sequence is TGTGCCTGGAGGAAGTCCAGAGACACTGAAGCTTTCTTT. It translates to CAWRKSRDTEAFF.

The J gene is TRBJ2-7, the V gene TRBV6-5; D gene unclear. From germline, CDR1 is MNHEY and CDR2 SVGAGI. V lost 2 bases and J 6 bases, leaving 5 bases between the germline ends. There are 11 residues in the CDR3. The CDR3 DNA sequence: TGTGCCAGCAGTTACGAAGGCGAGCAGTACTTC. It yields the protein CASSYEGEQYF.

The chain uses TRBV28 and TRBJ1-1; 7 bases agree with TRBD1. The CDR3 spans 13 residues. Germline CDR1 MDHEN, CDR2 SYDVKM. The ends lost 6 bases at V and 5 bases at J; junction bases unmatched: 6. In DNA, the CDR3 is TGTGCCAGCAGACTCAGGGGGGGTACTGAAGCTTTCTTT. It is translated as CASRLRGGTEAFF.

This rearrangement joins TRBV7-8 to TRBJ1-5, with D possibly TRBD1 on 5 matching bases. CDR1 and CDR2 (germline): SGHVS, FQNEAQ. Trimming removed 5 bases from V and 0 bases from J, with 14 bases in between. The CDR3 is 16 amino acids. Here the CDR3 DNA reads TGTGCCAGCAGCGGCGGGACGAGGGATAGCAATCAGCCCCAGCATTTT. Translation gives CASSGGTRDSNQPQHF.

This clone was observed a handful of times. This chain links TRBV13 with TRBJ1-1; D unresolved. The CDR3 spans 13 residues. CDR1 PRHDT and CDR2 FYEKMQ come from the germline V gene (reference sequence). The V end lost 4 bases, the J end lost 4 bases, and 10 bases lay between the germline ends. The chain's CDR3 is CASSSKGFTEAFF. DNA of the CDR3: TGTGCCAGCAGCTCGAAAGGATTCACTGAAGCTTTCTTT. Supplemented by reference TRBV13 and TRBJ1-1, the full variable domain reads AAGVIQSPRHLIKEKRETATLKCYPIPRHDTVYWYQQGPGQDPQFLISFYEKMQSDKGSIPDRFSAQQFSDYHSELNMSSLELGDSALYFCASSSKGFTEAFFGQGTRLTVV.

The chain employs TRBV23-1 and TRBJ2-1; no reliable D call. Being an ORF, TRBV23-1 has a function that is uncertain. This CDR3 is built from 10 residues. Trimming took off 7 bases at V and 11 bases at J, with 9 bases between the two ends. Here the CDR3 DNA reads TGCGCCAGCAATGGGCGACAGCAGTTCTTC. Translating it yields CASNGRQQFF.

This chain joins TRBV2 and TRBJ2-1, with D unclear. The germline CDR1 and CDR2 sequences are SNHLY and FYNNEI. This CDR3 has 15 residues. V was cut by 0 bases and J by 0 bases, with 6 bases left in between. CDR3 in amino acids: CASSEASFSYNEQFF. CDR3 coding DNA: TGTGCCAGCAGTGAAGCATCCTTCTCCTACAATGAGCAGTTCTTC.

The CDR3 here is CASSWDRDNEQFF. In DNA form, the CDR3 reads TGTGCCAGTAGTTGGGACAGGGACAATGAGCAGTTCTTC. The J gene is TRBJ2-1, the V gene TRBV19; 9 bases are shared with TRBD1. There are 13 residues in the CDR3. J gave up 5 bases and V 5 bases, and 1 base lay outside the gene matches. Germline assignment: CDR1 LNHDA and CDR2 SQIVND (reference sequence).

The chain is built from TRBV28 and TRBJ2-1; D possibly corresponds to TRBD1 (5 bases). V lost 6 bases, J lost 7 bases, and 16 bases lay in between. The CDR3 loop spans 14 amino acids. Germline assignment: CDR1 MDHEN and CDR2 SYDVKM. DNA for the CDR3: TGTGCCAGCAGCTCTACAGGTTCGTTAAATGAGCAGTTCTTC. This encodes CASSSTGSLNEQFF.

The chain joins TRBV6-5 to TRBJ1-6; D gene uncertain. Germline-derived CDR1 and CDR2 are MNHEY and SVGAGI. The V end was cut by 7 bases, the J end by 7 bases, with 11 bases between. The length of the CDR3 is 13 residues. CDR3 coding DNA: TGTGCCAGCACTTTGGACGGGAATTCACCCCTCCACTTT. Amino acid sequence: CASTLDGNSPLHF.

This rearrangement joins TRBV5-1 to TRBJ2-7; 10 nucleotides align to TRBD2. The V gene end was trimmed by 5 bases and the J gene end by 4 bases; junction bases not matched to a gene: 12. Germline V CDR1 and CDR2: SGHRS, YFSETQ. CDR3 length: 16 amino acids. CDR3 sequence (DNA): TGCGCCAGCAGGCGAAACCTAGCGGGAGTCGTGTACGAGCAGTACTTC. Encoded protein: CASRRNLAGVVYEQYF.

Only one count was recorded for this clone. Other DNA sequences in this specimen translate into the identical CDR3. This chain uses TRBV7-8 with TRBJ2-1; D perhaps matches TRBD2 (6 bases). There are 15 residues in the CDR3. V lost 5 bases and J 4 bases, leaving 15 bases between the germline ends. The germline V gene has CDR1 SGHVS and CDR2 FQNEAQ. As DNA, the CDR3 is TGTGCCAGCAGCCGCGGCCTCGCGGGGTACAATGAGCAGTTCTTC. This encodes CASSRGLAGYNEQFF.

V and J are TRBV7-2 and TRBJ1-2, with D possibly TRBD1 on 5 matching bases. CDR1 SGHTA and CDR2 FQGNSA come from the germline V gene. Trimming cost V 3 bases and J 3 bases, with 11 bases left between them. This CDR3 has 14 amino acids. The CDR3 nucleotides are TGTGCCAGCAGCTTTGGGGGGGTTTACTATGGCTACACCTTC. This sequence encodes CASSFGGVYYGYTF.

This clone was seen only a few times. The V and J genes are TRBV5-1 and TRBJ1-5; D gene ambiguous. CDR1 and CDR2 (germline): SGHRS, YFSETQ. The CDR3 consists of 13 residues. V was cut by 0 bases and J by 4 bases, with 5 bases left in between. CDR3 protein: CASSLVGNQPQHF. Here the CDR3 DNA reads TGCGCCAGCAGCTTGGTTGGGAATCAGCCCCAGCATTTT.

V and J are TRBV6-5 and TRBJ2-5, with 7 bases fitting TRBD1. The CDR3 spans 13 residues. From germline, CDR1 is MNHEY and CDR2 SVGAGI. Losses at the gene ends were 6 bases for V and 4 bases for J; bases not matched to a gene: 5. CDR3 DNA sequence: TGTGCCAGCAGGGTCTACAGGGGAGAGACCCAGTACTTC. Encoded protein: CASRVYRGETQYF.

V usage is TRBV11-2 and J usage is TRBJ1-5, with D hard to call. CDR1 is SGHAT, CDR2 FQNNGV, per germline. The CDR3 loop spans 16 amino acids. Trimming pared 0 bases from V and 5 bases from J, leaving 14 bases between. The CDR3 coding sequence is TGTGCCAGCAGCTTAGATCGGGCGGCAGGCGATCAGCCCCAGCATTTT. Its protein is CASSLDRAAGDQPQHF.